Listed below are T cell receptor beta chains from one sample, sequenced in a study of shared clonotypes between healthy human individuals. Data came from immunoSEQ multiplex PCR; TCRdb stores just in-frame clones and leaves some out. The sample consists of 2 million to 2.5 million clones, 90% to 95% of them appearing once. Sequenced input: naive CD4+ T cells sorted from blood. Receptor source: a man aged 18-30 years in good health. CDR3s include the opening cysteine and the closing phenylalanine or tryptophan. The D gene is left open where the match is weak. Some rows mark clone size as missing; the rest say once, few, many or name a class of expanded clone.

TRBV29-1,NA,NA,TRBJ2-4,CSARDPEAKNIQYF,TGCAGCGCTCGGGACCCTGAAGCCAAAAACATTCAGTACTTC
TRBV19,NA,NA,TRBJ1-5,CASRLGYNQPQHF,TGTGCCAGTAGGTTAGGCTATAATCAGCCCCAGCATTTT
TRBV4-1,NA,TRBD2,TRBJ2-3,CASSQSGLAGFTDTQYF,TGCGCCAGCAGCCAATCAGGACTAGCGGGATTCACAGATACGCAGTATTTT
TRBV15,NA,NA,TRBJ1-4,CATSPFGTATNEKLFF,TGTGCCACCAGCCCTTTCGGGACGGCAACTAATGAAAAACTGTTTTTT
TRBV13,NA,NA,TRBJ2-1,CASSLGPGRQQFF,TGTGCCAGCAGCTTAGGACCGGGACGCCAGCAGTTCTTC
TRBV6-1,NA,NA,TRBJ2-5,CASSEEAGGVKETQYF,TGTGCCAGCAGTGAAGAGGCAGGAGGGGTAAAGGAGACCCAGTACTTC
TRBV6-1,NA,NA,TRBJ1-5,CASYTYGRGNQPQHF,TGTGCCAGCTACACTTACGGACGGGGCAATCAGCCCCAGCATTTT
TRBV11-2,NA,TRBD2,TRBJ2-1,CASSLVIAGVYNEQFF,TGTGCCAGCAGCTTAGTTATAGCGGGTGTTTACAATGAGCAGTTCTTC
TRBV6-1,NA,TRBD1,TRBJ2-7,CASTDRVHEQYF,TGTGCCAGCACAGACAGGGTCCACGAGCAGTACTTC
TRBV11-2,NA,NA,TRBJ2-2,CASSLGFQASGELFF,TGTGCCAGCAGCTTAGGGTTCCAAGCCAGCGGGGAGCTGTTTTTT
TRBV9,NA,NA,TRBJ2-7,CASSVGGSGSYEQYF,TGTGCCAGCAGCGTAGGTGGCTCAGGGTCCTACGAGCAGTACTTC
TRBV15,NA,NA,TRBJ1-6,CATSREVAYSPLHF,TGTGCCACCAGCAGAGAGGTAGCCTATTCACCCCTCCACTTT
TRBV30,NA,NA,TRBJ1-5,CACGGNQPQHF,TGTGCCTGTGGTGGTAATCAGCCCCAGCATTTT
TRBV4-1,NA,NA,TRBJ1-2,CASSQEPRVGYGYTF,TGCGCCAGCAGCCAAGAACCCAGGGTGGGCTATGGCTACACCTTC
TRBV19,NA,TRBD1,TRBJ1-5,CASSPWDRGLEQPQHF,TGTGCCAGTAGTCCATGGGACAGGGGGCTCGAACAGCCCCAGCATTTT
TRBV6-5,NA,NA,TRBJ2-7,CASTIGAGRYEQYF,TGTGCCAGCACAATAGGGGCGGGGCGGTACGAGCAGTACTTC
TRBV28,once,NA,TRBJ1-1,CASSFFPTQNTEAFF,TGTGCCAGCAGTTTTTTCCCTACACAGAACACTGAAGCTTTCTTT
TRBV6-6,NA,TRBD1,TRBJ1-5,CASSITGEQPQHF,TGTGCCAGCAGTATTACAGGGGAACAGCCCCAGCATTTT
TRBV27,NA,NA,TRBJ1-6,CASSLRGGQSPLHF,TGTGCCAGCAGTTTAAGGGGAGGGCAGTCACCCCTCCACTTT
TRBV5-1,once,TRBD1,TRBJ1-2,CASSPGQGYYGYTF,TGCGCCAGCAGCCCGGGACAGGGGTACTATGGCTACACCTTC
TRBV6-6,NA,NA,TRBJ1-4,CASRGEGVEKLFF,TGTGCCAGCAGGGGAGAGGGAGTTGAAAAACTGTTTTTT
TRBV7-9,NA,TRBD1,TRBJ1-2,CASSPRDRGYGYTF,TGTGCCAGCAGCCCCAGGGACAGGGGCTATGGCTACACCTTC
TRBV30,once,NA,TRBJ2-7,CAWSRPPPYEQYF,TGTGCCTGGAGTCGACCTCCCCCCTACGAGCAGTACTTC
TRBV18,NA,TRBD1,TRBJ1-6,CASSSGTGGVSPLHF,TGTGCCAGCTCGTCCGGGACAGGCGGGGTATCACCCCTCCACTTT
TRBV28,NA,NA,TRBJ2-7,CASSQGDSYEQYF,TGTGCCAGCAGTCAGGGCGACTCCTACGAGCAGTACTTC
TRBV6-4,NA,NA,TRBJ2-7,CASSEVQGTYEQYF,TGTGCCAGCAGTGAAGTTCAGGGTACCTACGAGCAGTACTTC
TRBV5-4,NA,NA,TRBJ1-1,CASRFTQNTEAFF,TGTGCCAGCAGATTTACCCAGAACACTGAAGCTTTCTTT
TRBV10-2,once,TRBD2,TRBJ2-3,CASQTSGSSDTQYF,TGCGCCAGTCAGACTAGCGGGAGTTCAGATACGCAGTATTTT
TRBV10-1,NA,NA,TRBJ1-1,CASSDSATEAFF,TGCGCCAGCAGTGATTCCGCAACTGAAGCTTTCTTT
TRBV18,NA,NA,TRBJ2-7,CASSPPNERAYEQYF,TGTGCCAGCTCACCACCGAACGAAAGGGCCTACGAGCAGTACTTC
TRBV19,many,NA,TRBJ1-1,CASTPSGRNTEAFF,TGTGCCAGTACCCCGTCAGGGAGGAACACTGAAGCTTTCTTT
TRBV19,once,NA,TRBJ2-5,CASSIRGYEQETQYF,TGTGCCAGTAGTATAAGAGGGTACGAGCAAGAGACCCAGTACTTC
TRBV5-1,NA,NA,TRBJ1-1,CASSLLGNTEAFF,TGCGCCAGCAGCTTGCTGGGAAACACTGAAGCTTTCTTT